The present T cell receptor beta chain was sequenced within a study of blood T cells in healthy people across ages. Study-wide findings and caveats: A roughly linear fall in TCR beta diversity per million T cells was seen with increasing age. Diversity was higher, and naive CD4+ cells more numerous, in long-lived donors than in aged donors.

At least ten counts were recorded for this clonotype. Its antigen is unidentified. Germline V gives CDR1 SQVTM, CDR2 ANQGSEA. J was trimmed by 4 bases and V by 5 bases; bases with no gene match: 4. The CDR3 runs 12 residues. For the second PCR, which ran for 7 to 11 cycles, a sample-barcoded 5' primer and a J-beta primer mix were used. There were at least 3 million CDR3-containing paired-end reads obtained from each sample. MiXCR, run by TCRdb on the 5' RACE reads, gives a single entry per CDR3 protein. The table records around 870,000 distinct CDR3 sequences, under 35% of them present only once. The sequenced sample consisted of blood. The sequence was collected from a woman over 75 in good health. The rearrangement joins TRBV29-1 to TRBJ1-2; TRBD1 agrees at 7 bases. In nucleotides, the CDR3 is TGCAGCGTTCAACAGGGGAGCTATGGCTACACCTTC. It translates to CSVQQGSYGYTF.